Below, 32 T cell receptor beta chains from the same sample are listed, as sequenced in a study of blood T cell repertoires in COVID-19. The table came from immunoSEQ multiplex PCR; TCRdb's copy has only in-frame clones and leaves some out. Altogether about 230,000 clones are present, 84% being singletons, with the ten largest covering 1.2% to 1.5%. Sequenced material: peripheral blood. The origin of the receptors is a woman between 40 and 55 years old who had recovered from COVID-19.

V and J are TRBV7-2 and TRBJ2-3; a possible D gene is TRBD1 (6 bases). The CDR3 contains 16 residues. The germline V gene encodes CDR1 SGHTA and CDR2 FQGNSA. Trimming cost V 1 base and J 1 base, with 12 bases left between them. Here the CDR3 reads CASSLVVSGGTDTQYF. DNA for the CDR3: TGTGCCAGCAGCTTAGTTGTTTCAGGGGGCACAGATACGCAGTATTTT.

The chain employs TRBV6-5 and TRBJ2-3, with a possible D match to TRBD2 (5 bases). V lost 8 bases to trimming and J lost 0 bases, with 9 bases between them. The CDR3 loop spans 13 amino acids. Germline V gene sequence: CDR1 MNHEY, CDR2 SVGAGI. The CDR3, as DNA: TGTGCCAGCGACGGGATTAGCACAGATACGCAGTATTTT. This gives the protein CASDGISTDTQYF.

The gene calls are TRBV6-2 or TRBV6-3 and TRBJ2-3; possible D gene TRBD2, 6 bases. CDR1 and CDR2 from the germline V gene are MNHEY and SVGEGT. V lost 0 bases to trimming and J lost 2 bases, with 12 bases between them. There are 16 residues in the CDR3. Here the CDR3 DNA reads TGTGCCAGCAGTTACTCGATCGCGGGGCACACAGATACGCAGTATTTT. Amino acids: CASSYSIAGHTDTQYF.

The V call is TRBV5-1, the J call TRBJ2-2, with TRBD1 as a possible D gene (5 bases). CDR1 and CDR2 (germline): SGHRS, YFSETQ. The CDR3 loop spans 15 amino acids. The ends were cut back, 6 bases at V and 4 bases at J, with 16 bases in the middle. The DNA of the CDR3 is TGCGCCAGCACATTAGGGGATCTGAGCACCGGGGAGCTGTTTTTT. This encodes CASTLGDLSTGELFF.

The chain uses TRBV28 and TRBJ1-2; D is uncertain. The germline V gene has CDR1 MDHEN and CDR2 SYDVKM. The CDR3 is 13 residues long. V lost 3 bases and J 9 bases, leaving 14 bases between the germline ends. In DNA form, the CDR3 reads TGTGCCAGCAGTTTGGATGGAGGGAGAAGCTACACCTTC. This codes for CASSLDGGRSYTF.

This clone appeared a single time. The chain couples TRBV5-4 to TRBJ2-3; 8 bases line up with TRBD2. Germline V gene lookup returns CDR1 SGHNT and CDR2 YYREEE (reference sequence). The CDR3 is 15 amino acids. V was pared by 2 bases and J by 5 bases, with 7 bases of the junction left unmatched. The CDR3 sequence: CASSFSAGGGDTQYF. The CDR3 region has the DNA TGTGCCAGCAGCTTTTCGGCGGGGGGTGGAGATACGCAGTATTTT.

V gene TRBV9 combines with J gene TRBJ2-1, with TRBD2 matching over 10 bases. The junction had 18 bases not matched to a gene; V was cut back by 3 bases and J by 6 bases. This CDR3 is built from 19 residues. CDR1 SGDLS and CDR2 YYNGEE come from the germline V gene. The CDR3: CASSAYDRAGGHIVNEQFF. The CDR3 coding sequence is TGTGCCAGCAGCGCTTACGATCGAGCGGGGGGGCATATTGTCAATGAGCAGTTCTTC.

Turning to this clone: This specimen includes other DNA sequences encoding the same CDR3. The gene calls are TRBV12-3 or TRBV12-4 and TRBJ2-5, with 8 bases identical to TRBD2. This CDR3 has 13 amino acids. With V trimmed by 3 bases and J by 5 bases, 2 bases remained unmatched. CDR3 region: CASSFRGGETQYF. CDR3 bases: TGTGCCAGCAGTTTTCGGGGGGGTGAGACCCAGTACTTC.

The chain joins TRBV5-6 to TRBJ1-2, with D perhaps TRBD1 (6 bases). Germline V gene sequence: CDR1 SGHDT, CDR2 YYEEEE. V was cut by 4 bases and J by 6 bases, with 13 bases left in between. The CDR3 runs 13 residues. CDR3 nucleotides: TGTGCCAGCAGCCGACAGGCAGGGGATGGCTACACCTTC. Its protein is CASSRQAGDGYTF.

The table lists this clone with a few counts. The chain recombines TRBV5-1 with TRBJ1-5; 7 nucleotides agree with TRBD1. Germline CDR1 is SGHRS and CDR2 is YFSETQ. V was clipped by 4 bases and J by 0 bases; unmatched bases: 7. This CDR3 contains 16 residues. CDR3 nucleotides: TGCGCCAGCAGCCCCGGGACAGACCCTAGCAATCAGCCCCAGCATTTT. It yields the protein CASSPGTDPSNQPQHF. The complete variable domain, with remaining parts taken from reference TRBV5-1 and TRBJ1-5, reads KAGVTQTPRYLIKTRGQQVTLSCSPISGHRSVSWYQQTPGQGLQFLFEYFSETQRNKGNFPGRFSGRQFSNSRSEMNVSTLELGDSALYLCASSPGTDPSNQPQHFGDGTRLSIL.

V gene TRBV28 combines with J gene TRBJ2-2; perhaps TRBD1 as D (6 bases). The V end lost 8 bases, the J end lost 2 bases, and 9 bases lay between the germline ends. Germline V gene data show CDR1 as MDHEN and CDR2 as SYDVKM. CDR3 length equals 13 residues. CDR3 coding DNA: TGTGCCAGCGAGGACAGAAACACCGGGGAGCTGTTTTTT. Translation gives CASEDRNTGELFF.

This rearrangement joins TRBV19 to TRBJ1-5; 10 bases are a match to TRBD1. Germline lookup yields CDR1 LNHDA and CDR2 SQIVND (reference sequence). This CDR3 comprises 17 residues. V lost 4 bases, J lost 2 bases, and 8 bases stayed unmatched. CDR3 in amino acids: CASSTRQGALGNQPQHF. The CDR3 DNA reads as TGTGCCAGTAGTACAAGACAGGGGGCGTTAGGCAATCAGCCCCAGCATTTT.

V gene TRBV29-1 combines with J gene TRBJ1-1; TRBD1 matches at 8 bases. Germline V gene lookup returns CDR1 SQVTM and CDR2 ANQGSEA. There are 13 residues in the CDR3. V lost 3 bases, J lost 6 bases, and 6 bases stayed unmatched. The CDR3 DNA is TGCAGCGTTGAGCAGGGGGCGGTCCCTGAAGCTTTCTTT. Its translation is CSVEQGAVPEAFF.

The V call is TRBV18, the J call TRBJ2-3; D gene uncertain. The CDR3 contains 14 residues. Germline values: CDR1 KGHSH, CDR2 LQKENI. Between the trimmed V and J ends, which lost 3 bases and 4 bases, there was a span of 11 bases. CDR3 sequence reads: CASSPSVGSDTQYF. The CDR3 DNA reads as TGTGCCAGCTCACCGAGCGTTGGCTCAGATACGCAGTATTTT.

In its sample, this clone was seen a few times. The rearrangement links TRBV12-3 or TRBV12-4 to TRBJ1-1; D possibly corresponds to TRBD1 (6 bases). The CDR3 is made up of 13 amino acids. Trimming removed 5 bases at V and 2 bases at J, with 9 bases between. CDR3 DNA sequence: TGTGCCAGCAGTCCACAGGGTAACACTGAAGCTTTCTTT. Translating gives CASSPQGNTEAFF.

The chain carries TRBV5-1 and TRBJ1-2; the D gene is possibly TRBD1 (6 bases). The CDR3 runs to 15 residues. The ends were cut back, 7 bases at V and 3 bases at J, with 19 bases in the middle. The germline gives CDR1 SGHRS, CDR2 YFSETQ. CDR3 residues: CASCEDRSPYYGYTF. The CDR3 region has the DNA TGCGCCAGCTGCGAAGACAGGAGTCCCTACTATGGCTACACCTTC.

There are many counts of this clone. The chain has TRBV5-6 and TRBJ1-6; D may be TRBD1 (5 bases). The CDR3 loop spans 16 amino acids. Germline lookup yields CDR1 SGHDT and CDR2 YYEEEE. Trimming left V 5 bases short and J 4 bases short, with 16 bases between. CDR3 loop: CASRLGGGTYNSPLHF. CDR3 DNA sequence: TGTGCCAGCAGGCTGGGGGGAGGGACTTATAATTCACCCCTCCACTTT. The full variable domain, completed using reference TRBV5-6 and TRBJ1-6, is DAGVTQSPTHLIKTRGQQVTLRCSPKSGHDTVSWYQQALGQGPQFIFQYYEEEERQRGNFPDRFSGHQFPNYSSELNVNALLLGDSALYLCASRLGGGTYNSPLHFGNGTRLTVT.

About this clone: This CDR3 is also generated by other DNA sequences in the sample. The gene calls are TRBV2 and TRBJ1-1; TRBD1 might be the D (6 bases). Trimming took 8 bases from V and 5 from J, leaving 15 bases between them. CDR3 size: 13 residues. The V gene's germline CDR1 is SNHLY and CDR2 FYNNEI. In DNA, the CDR3 is TGTGCCAGCTCACAGGGTGAGAATACTGAAGCTTTCTTT. Translation gives CASSQGENTEAFF.

About this clone: Mismatch with germline at one junction end may stem from a read error. The chain has TRBV6-5 and TRBJ2-7; D is perhaps TRBD1 (5 bases). The length of the CDR3 is 15 residues. CDR1 and CDR2 from the germline V gene are MNHEY and SVGAGI. CDR3 region: CASSYWGRVSSEQYF. Written as DNA, the CDR3 is TGTGCCAGCAGTTACTGGGGCAGGGTATCCTCCGAGCAGTACTTC.

This clone was recorded a few times. The chain links TRBV7-9 to TRBJ2-1; 14 bases map to TRBD2. Germline CDR1 is SEHNR and CDR2 is FQNEAQ (reference sequence). V lost 5 bases, J lost 9 bases, and 9 bases stayed unmatched. This CDR3 spans 16 amino acids. The DNA for the CDR3 is TGTGCCAGCAGCCATAAAGGGACTAGCGGGGGTTTTGAGCAGTTCTTC. It codes for CASSHKGTSGGFEQFF.

The V call is TRBV9, the J call TRBJ2-3, with D maybe TRBD1 (9 bases). The ends were cut back, 4 bases at V and 9 bases at J, with 21 bases in the middle. Looked up from germline, CDR1 is SGDLS and CDR2 is YYNGEE. The CDR3 runs 15 residues. CDR3 protein: CASSNRDRVAGTQYF. CDR3 DNA sequence: TGTGCCAGCAGCAACCGGGACAGGGTAGCGGGGACGCAGTATTTT. Combining the CDR3 with reference TRBV9 and TRBJ2-3 gives the whole variable domain DSGVTQTPKHLITATGQRVTLRCSPRSGDLSVYWYQQSLDQGLQFLIQYYNGEERAKGNILERFSAQQFPDLHSELNLSSLELGDSALYFCASSNRDRVAGTQYFGPGTRLTVL.

The genes are TRBV4-1 and TRBJ1-2; D is undetermined. The CDR3 is 13 residues long. V was trimmed by 1 base and J by 1 base, leaving 4 bases between them. The germline CDR1 and CDR2 sequences are MGHRA and YSYEKL. The CDR3 DNA is TGCGCCAGCAGCCAAGGAGTTAACTATGGCTACACCTTC. Protein: CASSQGVNYGYTF.

This clone was seen a few times. J is TRBJ2-5 and V is TRBV4-3; TRBD1 aligns across 7 bases. This CDR3 is 14 amino acids long. Looked up from germline, CDR1 is LGHNA and CDR2 is YSLEER. V was clipped by 0 bases and J by 5 bases; unmatched bases: 3. The CDR3 DNA reads as TGCGCCAGCAGCCAAGATGGCAGGGGGGAGACCCAGTACTTC. Translated, it gives CASSQDGRGETQYF.

The chain employs TRBV19 and TRBJ1-3; D is unresolved. V shed 5 bases and J shed 0 bases, with 8 bases lying between them. This CDR3 spans 14 amino acids. Germline V CDR1 and CDR2: LNHDA, SQIVND (reference sequence). The CDR3 DNA reads TGTGCCAGTAGTCCAGAAATCTCTGGAAACACCATATATTTT. It yields the protein CASSPEISGNTIYF. The variable domain in full, completed from reference TRBV19 and TRBJ1-3, reads DGGITQSPKYLFRKEGQNVTLSCEQNLNHDAMYWYRQDPGQGLRLIYYSQIVNDFQKGDIAEGYSVSREKKESFPLTVTSAQKNPTAFYLCASSPEISGNTIYFGEGSWLTVV.

The CDR3 reads CASSFRDLGGQPQHF. The CDR3 DNA follows: TGTGCCAGCAGCTTCCGGGACCTCGGGGGTCAGCCCCAGCATTTT. This chain uses TRBV7-2 with TRBJ1-5; D possibly corresponds to TRBD1 (5 bases). Germline V lookup: CDR1 SGHTA, CDR2 FQGNSA. The ends were cut back, 3 bases at V and 6 bases at J, with 15 bases in the middle. CDR3 length: 15 amino acids.

This clone was counted many times. The CDR3 region has the DNA TGTGCCAGCAGCTTGGGAGGGGCATCTCTCACAGATACGCAGTATTTT. This translates into CASSLGGASLTDTQYF. The chain links TRBV7-9 to TRBJ2-3; 7 nucleotides match TRBD2. Germline CDR1 reads SEHNR; CDR2 reads FQNEAQ (reference sequence). The CDR3 contains 16 residues. The V segment lost 3 bases and the J segment 2 bases; nucleotides outside the gene matches: 8. The variable domain in full, completed from reference TRBV7-9 and TRBJ2-3, reads DTGVSQNPRHKITKRGQNVTFRCDPISEHNRLYWYRQTLGQGPEFLTYFQNEAQLEKSRLLSDRFSAERPKGSFSTLEIQRTEQGDSAMYLCASSLGGASLTDTQYFGPGTRLTVL.

The chain uses TRBV30 and TRBJ1-6; maybe TRBD1 (5 bases). Germline lookup yields CDR1 GTSNPN and CDR2 SVGIG (reference sequence). V was trimmed by 0 bases and J by 7 bases, leaving 7 bases between them. CDR3 length: 13 amino acids. Here the CDR3 reads CAWSVQENSPLHF. CDR3 DNA sequence: TGTGCCTGGAGTGTACAGGAGAATTCACCCCTCCACTTT.

This clone has at least ten counts. The rearrangement uses TRBV7-2 and TRBJ2-1; 7 positions match TRBD2. Germline loops: CDR1 SGHTA, CDR2 FQGNSA. The CDR3 runs to 12 residues. V lost 3 bases to trimming and J lost 9 bases; unmatched junction nucleotides: 2. The CDR3 loop is CASSLTSLEQFF. The CDR3 coding sequence is TGTGCCAGCAGCTTGACTAGCCTTGAGCAGTTCTTC. Supplemented by reference TRBV7-2 and TRBJ2-1, the full variable domain reads GAGVSQSPSNKVTEKGKDVELRCDPISGHTALYWYRQSLGQGLEFLIYFQGNSAPDKSGLPSDRFSAERTGGSVSTLTIQRTQQEDSAVYLCASSLTSLEQFFGPGTRLTVL.

This clone was detected once. The chain uses TRBV4-2 and TRBJ2-5; 10 bases align to TRBD2. The CDR3 loop spans 16 amino acids. Germline V lookup: CDR1 LGHNA, CDR2 YNFKEQ. Trimming at V came to 0 bases and at J to 5 bases, leaving 6 bases not matched to a gene. The CDR3 DNA reads TGTGCCAGCAGCCAAGATTTTAGCGGGGGGCGGGAGACCCAGTACTTC. It codes for CASSQDFSGGRETQYF.

This rearrangement joins TRBV7-8 to TRBJ1-4; D perhaps matches TRBD1 (5 bases). The CDR3 length is 13 residues. Trimming pared 9 bases from V and 7 bases from J, leaving 15 bases between. CDR1 is SGHVS and CDR2 is FQNEAQ in the germline V gene. This chain's CDR3 is CASKKAGPEKLFF. CDR3 coding DNA: TGTGCCAGTAAAAAGGCGGGACCTGAAAAACTGTTTTTT.

The rearrangement joins TRBV3-1 (or the pseudogene TRBV3-2) to TRBJ2-7; tentative D call: TRBD1 (6 bases). CDR1 is LGHDT, CDR2 YNNKEL, per germline (reference sequence). CDR3 length: 16 amino acids. Trimming removed 4 bases from V and 5 bases from J, with 21 bases in between. The CDR3 DNA follows: TGTGCCAGCAGCCTAGACGGAGGACAGACCCATAACGAGCAGTACTTC. Translation gives CASSLDGGQTHNEQYF.

The chain is built from TRBV30 and TRBJ2-7; 10 positions match TRBD1. The CDR3 extends over 15 amino acids. Germline values: CDR1 GTSNPN, CDR2 SVGIG (reference sequence). Trimming at V came to 0 bases and at J to 6 bases, leaving 8 bases not matched to a gene. CDR3 in DNA: TGTGCCTGGAGTGTGAGGAGGACAGGGGGTGGCGAGCAGTACTTC. This codes for CAWSVRRTGGGEQYF.